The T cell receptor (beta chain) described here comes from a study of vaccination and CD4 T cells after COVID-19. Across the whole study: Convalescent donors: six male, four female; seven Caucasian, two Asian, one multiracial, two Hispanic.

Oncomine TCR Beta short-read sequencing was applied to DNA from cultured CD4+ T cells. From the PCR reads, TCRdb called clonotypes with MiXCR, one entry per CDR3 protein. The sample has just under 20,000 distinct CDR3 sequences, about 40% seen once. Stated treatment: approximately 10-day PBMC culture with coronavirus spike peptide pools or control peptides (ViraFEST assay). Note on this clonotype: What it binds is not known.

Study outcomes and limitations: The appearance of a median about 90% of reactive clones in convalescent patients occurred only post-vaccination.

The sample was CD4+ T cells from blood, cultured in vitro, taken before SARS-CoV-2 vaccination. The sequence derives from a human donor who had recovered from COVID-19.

CDR3 sequence reads: CSARGGPGSSEQYF. The CDR3 nucleotides read TGCAGTGCCCGGGGTGGCCCAGGGTCAAGCGAGCAGTACTTC. The chain combines TRBV20-1 with TRBJ2-7; D is perhaps TRBD1 or TRBD2 (5 bases each). The CDR3 spans 14 residues. V was cut by 6 bases and J by 6 bases, with 21 bases left in between. In germline, CDR1 is DFQATT, CDR2 SNEGSKA (reference sequence).